A single sample is the source of the 15 T cell receptor beta chains below, sequenced in a study of control samples from healthy donors and cancer patients. Libraries were prepared by immunoSEQ multiplex PCR; TCRdb keeps only in-frame clonotypes and omits some of them. Counted here are some 65,000 clones, around four fifths occurring once; the ten biggest clones make up approximately 2.9%. Sequenced input: PBMCs. These receptors came from a woman aged 45-60 years with lung cancer.

The gene calls are TRBV7-2 and TRBJ1-1; D remains unclear. CDR3 length: 15 residues. The V gene lost 2 bases and the J gene lost 4 bases, with 14 bases spanning the gap. The germline V gene encodes CDR1 SGHTA and CDR2 FQGNSA. CDR3 amino acids: CASSLSARGSTEAFF. Here the CDR3 DNA reads TGTGCCAGCAGCTTATCCGCCAGAGGGAGCACTGAAGCTTTCTTT.

V is TRBV6-5 and J is TRBJ1-1, with D uncertain. This CDR3 contains 13 residues. Germline CDR1 reads MNHEY; CDR2 reads SVGAGI. Trimming shortened V by 6 bases and J by 1 base, and 9 bases separated the two germline ends. The CDR3 DNA reads TGTGCCAGCAGCAGAGCAGAGAACACTGAAGCTTTCTTT. Translating it yields CASSRAENTEAFF.

The V call is TRBV7-2, the J call TRBJ1-5; D not certain. V gave up 1 base and J gave up 2 bases, with 9 bases separating them. CDR3 size: 15 residues. Germline lookup yields CDR1 SGHTA and CDR2 FQGNSA. CDR3 sequence reads: CASSLGWEGNQPQHF. The CDR3 DNA sequence: TGTGCCAGCAGCTTAGGCTGGGAAGGCAATCAGCCCCAGCATTTT.

The chain links TRBV27 to TRBJ2-7, with D possibly matching TRBD2 (6 bases). V lost 2 bases and J lost 0, with 11 bases in between. This CDR3 has 15 amino acids. CDR1 and CDR2 from the germline V gene are MNHEY and SMNVEV (reference sequence). CDR3: CASSLRRDPSYEQYF. CDR3 DNA sequence: TGTGCCAGCAGTTTACGGAGGGACCCCTCCTACGAGCAGTACTTC.

J is TRBJ1-4 and V is TRBV10-3; TRBD1 might be the D (5 bases). The V gene lost 6 bases and the J gene lost 11 bases, with 10 bases spanning the gap. This CDR3 is 11 amino acids long. CDR1 is ENHRY and CDR2 is SYGVKD in the germline V gene. The CDR3 coding sequence is TGTGCCATCAGCGGGGGTCAGAAACTGTTTTTT. It codes for CAISGGQKLFF.

This chain uses TRBV7-9 with TRBJ1-1, with TRBD1 identical over 7 bases. The CDR3 covers 12 residues. V shed 9 bases, J shed 4 bases, and the junction held 5 bases outside the gene matches. CDR1 and CDR2 (germline): SEHNR, FQNEAQ (reference sequence). In nucleotides, the CDR3 is TGTGCCAGTCTACCAGGGGGCACTGAAGCTTTCTTT. This sequence encodes CASLPGGTEAFF.

With regard to this clone: One end of the junction varies from germline; a read error may be responsible. This chain joins TRBV9 and TRBJ2-2; 9 bases are a match to TRBD1. CDR1 and CDR2 from the germline V gene are SGDLS and YYNGEE. CDR3 length: 16 amino acids. CDR3 protein: CTSSVTPGTGNGELFF. CDR3 DNA sequence: TGTACCAGCAGCGTAACCCCCGGGACAGGGAACGGGGAGCTGTTTTTT.

The genes are TRBV28 and TRBJ2-6; the D gene is possibly TRBD1 (6 bases). Germline CDR1 is MDHEN and CDR2 is SYDVKM. This CDR3 is built from 14 residues. Written as DNA, the CDR3 is TGTGCTGCGAAGGGGGTCTCTGGGGCCAACGTCCTGACTTTC. It yields the protein CAAKGVSGANVLTF.

The rearrangement uses TRBV6-5 and TRBJ1-2; D gene ambiguous. Germline CDR1 is MNHEY and CDR2 is SVGAGI. Trimming pared 3 bases from V and 4 bases from J, leaving 12 bases between. The CDR3 runs 14 residues. DNA for the CDR3: TGTGCCAGCAGTTATAGGTCCCAGCTCTATGGCTACACCTTC. Translation: CASSYRSQLYGYTF.

The CDR3 sequence is CASSSLAGTDEGYF. CDR3 in DNA: TGTGCCAGCAGCTCACTAGCGGGGACCGACGAGGGGTACTTC. J is TRBJ2-7 and V is TRBV7-9; 10 nucleotides match TRBD2. CDR1 and CDR2 from the germline V gene are SEHNR and FQNEAQ (reference sequence). The CDR3 length is 14 residues. Trimming cost V 4 bases and J 12 bases; bases outside gene matches: 12. Full variable domain (remainder filled in from reference TRBV7-9 and TRBJ2-7): DTGVSQNPRHKITKRGQNVTFRCDPISEHNRLYWYRQTLGQGPEFLTYFQNEAQLEKSRLLSDRFSAERPKGSFSTLEIQRTEQGDSAMYLCASSSLAGTDEGYFGPGTRLTVT.

The chain has TRBV5-1 and TRBJ2-2, with D possibly called TRBD1 or TRBD2 (5 bases each). Trimming took 3 bases from V and 4 from J, leaving 16 bases between them. Germline lookup yields CDR1 SGHRS and CDR2 YFSETQ. The CDR3 contains 16 residues. The CDR3 region is CASSWGPLGSTGELFF. The CDR3 region has the DNA TGCGCCAGCAGCTGGGGACCTTTGGGGTCCACCGGGGAGCTGTTTTTT.

This chain connects TRBV5-6 to TRBJ1-5; 7 nucleotides align to TRBD1. Trimming took 2 bases from V and 10 from J; bases not matched to a gene: 3. The CDR3 runs to 12 residues. The germline gives CDR1 SGHDT, CDR2 YYEEEE. The CDR3 region is CASSLQGSPQHF. The CDR3 region has the DNA TGTGCCAGCAGCTTACAGGGGAGCCCCCAGCATTTT. Variable domain in full (rest from reference TRBV5-6 and TRBJ1-5): DAGVTQSPTHLIKTRGQQVTLRCSPKSGHDTVSWYQQALGQGPQFIFQYYEEEERQRGNFPDRFSGHQFPNYSSELNVNALLLGDSALYLCASSLQGSPQHFGDGTRLSIL.

This chain links TRBV30 with TRBJ1-6; a weak D match, TRBD1 (5 bases). V was cut by 3 bases and J by 9 bases, with 15 bases left in between. The length of the CDR3 is 14 residues. The germline gives CDR1 GTSNPN, CDR2 SVGIG (reference sequence). CDR3 DNA: TGTGCCTGGAGATTTAGGGGCCTAGGTTCACCCCTCCACTTT. Amino acids: CAWRFRGLGSPLHF.

The V gene is TRBV19, the J gene TRBJ2-3, with 12 bases fitting TRBD2. Germline CDR1 and CDR2: LNHDA and SQIVND (reference sequence). The CDR3 runs to 18 residues. V dropped 4 bases and J dropped 2; count of bases not matched to a gene: 10. The CDR3 region has the DNA TGTGCCAGTAGTAAGGGACCAGGACTAGCGGGGTTCACAGATACGCAGTATTTT. The encoded protein is CASSKGPGLAGFTDTQYF.

The chain joins TRBV7-2 to TRBJ2-1; D gene ambiguous. Germline values: CDR1 SGHTA, CDR2 FQGNSA. CDR3 size: 15 residues. V lost 5 bases and J 6 bases, leaving 17 bases between the germline ends. In nucleotides, the CDR3 is TGTGCCAGCAGCCGGATGGTTATGATTGGCAATGAGCAGTTCTTC. This encodes CASSRMVMIGNEQFF.